This T cell receptor (beta chain) was documented in a study of blood T cells in healthy people across ages. It was with a sample-barcoded 5' primer and a J-beta primer mix that a second PCR of roughly 7 to 12 cycles was run. All cDNA molecules were each tagged by a template-switch adaptor with 12 random nucleotides. TCRdb processed the 5' RACE reads anew with MiXCR; each CDR3 protein has one entry. The sample gives 780,000 or so distinct CDR3 sequences, approximately 55% of which show up once; roughly two fifths is in the top ten. The germline V gene has CDR1 SQVTM and CDR2 ANQGSEA. CDR3 length equals 14 residues. With 1 base removed from V and 2 bases from J, the gap between germline ends came to 12 bases. For every donor, a draw yielded 7.5 to 10 milliliters of peripheral blood.

This chain uses TRBV29-1 with TRBJ2-7; D gene ambiguous. Sequencing was carried out using blood. The clonotype was recovered from a man older than 75 in good health. Here the CDR3 reads CSVEVAGRPYEQYF. As DNA, the CDR3 is TGCAGCGTTGAAGTCGCAGGCCGACCCTACGAGCAGTACTTC.